Detailed here is one TCR beta chain. Other nucleotide sequences in the sample specify the same CDR3. Authors' processing steps: Amplified reference gene primers provided the basis for estimating nucleated cell counts. Sequencing was performed with immunoSEQ multiplex PCR; in TCRdb, only in-frame clones are kept and a portion is missing. V and J calls and clone size are copied from that table; D and trimming were computed from the DNA. Altogether around 99,000 clones are present, 75% to 95% being singletons, with the ten largest covering over 1%. This specimen comes from a study of blood T cell repertoires in COVID-19. Study-wide background: The United States, Italy and Spain provided the acute and convalescent COVID-19 samples. Sources were T cells, B-cell-depleted T cells, or PBMCs; the material itself was cDNA or gDNA.

The specimen sequenced was peripheral blood. The receptor comes from a woman aged 30 to 39 with acute or convalescent COVID-19.

CDR3 sequence: CASSQDRLAGSYEQYF. In DNA, the CDR3 is TGTGCCAGCAGCCAAGATAGACTAGCGGGCTCCTACGAGCAGTACTTC. The rearrangement joins TRBV4-2 to TRBJ2-7, with TRBD2 matching over 10 bases. The CDR3 loop spans 16 amino acids. Trimming removed 0 bases from V and 0 bases from J; junction bases left unmatched: 2. Germline loops: CDR1 LGHNA, CDR2 YNFKEQ.